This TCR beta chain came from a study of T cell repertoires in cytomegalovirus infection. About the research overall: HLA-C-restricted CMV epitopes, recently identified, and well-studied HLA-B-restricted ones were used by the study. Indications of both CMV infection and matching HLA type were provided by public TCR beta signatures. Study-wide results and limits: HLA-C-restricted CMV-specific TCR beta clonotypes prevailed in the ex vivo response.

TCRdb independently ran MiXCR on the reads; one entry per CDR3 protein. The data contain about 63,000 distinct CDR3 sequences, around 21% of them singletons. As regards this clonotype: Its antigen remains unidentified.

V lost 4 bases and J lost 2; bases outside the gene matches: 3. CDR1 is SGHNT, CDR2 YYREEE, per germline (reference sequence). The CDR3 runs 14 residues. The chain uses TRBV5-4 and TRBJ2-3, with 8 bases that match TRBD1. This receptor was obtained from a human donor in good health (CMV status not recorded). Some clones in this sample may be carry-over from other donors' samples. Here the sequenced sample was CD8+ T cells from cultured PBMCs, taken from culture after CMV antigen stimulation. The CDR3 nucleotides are TGTGCCAGCAGCCAGGACAGGGTCACAGATACGCAGTATTTT. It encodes CASSQDRVTDTQYF.